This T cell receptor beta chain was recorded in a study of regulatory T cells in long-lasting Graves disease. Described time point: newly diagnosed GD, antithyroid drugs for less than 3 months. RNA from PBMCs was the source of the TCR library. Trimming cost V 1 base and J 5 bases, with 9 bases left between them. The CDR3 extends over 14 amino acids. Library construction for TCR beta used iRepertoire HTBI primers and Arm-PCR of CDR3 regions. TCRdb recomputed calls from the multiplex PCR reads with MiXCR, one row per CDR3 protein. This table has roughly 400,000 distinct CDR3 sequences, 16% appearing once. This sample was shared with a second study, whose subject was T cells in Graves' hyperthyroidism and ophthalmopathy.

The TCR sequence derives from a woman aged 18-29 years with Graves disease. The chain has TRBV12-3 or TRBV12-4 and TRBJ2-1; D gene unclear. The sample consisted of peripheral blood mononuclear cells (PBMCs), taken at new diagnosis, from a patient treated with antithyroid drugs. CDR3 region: CASSLEDVNNEQFF. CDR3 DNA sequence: TGTGCCAGCAGTTTAGAGGACGTAAACAATGAGCAGTTCTTC.